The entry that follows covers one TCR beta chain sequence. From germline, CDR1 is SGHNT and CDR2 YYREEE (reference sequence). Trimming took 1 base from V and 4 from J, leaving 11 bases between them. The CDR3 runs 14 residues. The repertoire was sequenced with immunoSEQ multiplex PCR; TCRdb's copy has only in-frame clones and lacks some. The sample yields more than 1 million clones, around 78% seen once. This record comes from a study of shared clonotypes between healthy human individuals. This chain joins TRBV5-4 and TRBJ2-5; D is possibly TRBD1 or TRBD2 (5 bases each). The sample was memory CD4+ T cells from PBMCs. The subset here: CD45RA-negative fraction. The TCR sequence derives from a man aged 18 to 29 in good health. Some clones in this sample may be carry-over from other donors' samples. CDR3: CASSLPAGRETQYF. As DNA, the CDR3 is TGTGCCAGCAGCTTGCCGGCAGGGAGAGAGACCCAGTACTTC.